This TCR beta chain was sequenced during a study of cytomegalovirus exposure and HLA in healthy donors. Findings and caveats of the study: A further, later analysis showed that HLA-associated TCR beta chains (compared with equally common others) were more clonally expanded. Certain indistinguishable V segments, among them TRBV6-2 and TRBV6-3, were excluded.

Trimming took off 1 base at V and 1 base at J, with 11 bases between the two ends. This CDR3 is 15 amino acids long. From germline, CDR1 is SGHRS and CDR2 YFSETQ. This PCR relied on a set of 60 Vbeta primers and 13 Jbeta primers. Clones were sequenced by immunoSEQ multiplex PCR, and TCRdb holds only the in-frame ones, with some missing. Counted here are about 100,000 clones, roughly 76% occurring once; the ten biggest clones make up approximately 2.4%. This clone appeared once. As yet, its antigen is unknown. The sequence was collected from a man between 18 and 35 years old in good health and CMV-seronegative. The chain recombines TRBV5-1 with TRBJ2-5, with D tentatively TRBD2 (5 bases). Sequenced material: PBMCs. CDR3 residues: CASSLPGRGQETQYF. The CDR3 DNA reads as TGCGCCAGCAGCTTGCCGGGGAGAGGCCAAGAGACCCAGTACTTC.